The clone carrying this T cell receptor beta chain was counted once. The record originates from a study of blood T cell repertoires in COVID-19. CDR1 LNHDA and CDR2 SQIVND come from the germline V gene (reference sequence). V lost 7 bases and J lost 8, with 20 bases in between. The CDR3 sequence is 14 residues long. The data were produced by immunoSEQ multiplex PCR, yet TCRdb's version contains in-frame clones alone and is incomplete. Of tens of thousands of clones in the sample, roughly 90% were seen once. Sequenced material: peripheral blood. V and J are TRBV19 and TRBJ1-2, with a possible D match to TRBD1 (6 bases). The clonotype was recovered from a man aged 35 to 55 with COVID-19, enrolled during active disease. The CDR3 reads CASKKTGLAGGYTF. The CDR3 DNA follows: TGTGCCAGTAAGAAAACAGGGTTGGCGGGCGGCTACACCTTC.